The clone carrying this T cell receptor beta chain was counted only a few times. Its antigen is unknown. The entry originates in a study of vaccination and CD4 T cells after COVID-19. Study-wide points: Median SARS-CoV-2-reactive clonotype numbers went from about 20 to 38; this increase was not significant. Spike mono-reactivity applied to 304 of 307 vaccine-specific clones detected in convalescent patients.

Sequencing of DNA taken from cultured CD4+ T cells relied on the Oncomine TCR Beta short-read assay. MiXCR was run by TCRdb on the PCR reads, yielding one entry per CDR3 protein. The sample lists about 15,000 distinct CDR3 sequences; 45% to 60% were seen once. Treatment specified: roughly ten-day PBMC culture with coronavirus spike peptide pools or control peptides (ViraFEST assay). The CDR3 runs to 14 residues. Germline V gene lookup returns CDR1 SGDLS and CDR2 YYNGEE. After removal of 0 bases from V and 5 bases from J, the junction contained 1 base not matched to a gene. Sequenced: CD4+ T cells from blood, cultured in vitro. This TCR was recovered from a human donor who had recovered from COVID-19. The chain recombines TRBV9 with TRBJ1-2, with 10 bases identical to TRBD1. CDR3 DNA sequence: TGTGCCAGCAGCGTAGAGGGACAGGGGTATGGCTACACCTTC. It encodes CASSVEGQGYGYTF.